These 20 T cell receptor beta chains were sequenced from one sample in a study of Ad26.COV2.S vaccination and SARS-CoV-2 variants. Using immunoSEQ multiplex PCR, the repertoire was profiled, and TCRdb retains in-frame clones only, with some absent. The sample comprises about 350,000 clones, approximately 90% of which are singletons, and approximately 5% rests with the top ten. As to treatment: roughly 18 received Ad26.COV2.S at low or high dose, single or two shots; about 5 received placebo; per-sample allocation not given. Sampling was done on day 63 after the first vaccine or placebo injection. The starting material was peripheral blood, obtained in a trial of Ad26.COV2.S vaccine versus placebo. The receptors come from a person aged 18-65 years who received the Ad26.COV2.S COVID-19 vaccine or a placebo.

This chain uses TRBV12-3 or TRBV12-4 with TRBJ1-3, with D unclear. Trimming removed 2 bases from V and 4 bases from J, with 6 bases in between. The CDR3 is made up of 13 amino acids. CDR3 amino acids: CASSLRGGNTIYF. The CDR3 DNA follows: TGTGCCAGCAGTTTAAGAGGAGGAAACACCATATATTTT.

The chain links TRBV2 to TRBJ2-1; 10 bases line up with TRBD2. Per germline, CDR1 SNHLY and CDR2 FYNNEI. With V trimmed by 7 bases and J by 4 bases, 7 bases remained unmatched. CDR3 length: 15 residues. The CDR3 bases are TGTGCCAGCAAGGCCCAGCGGGGGGGATACAATGAGCAGTTCTTC. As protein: CASKAQRGGYNEQFF.

CDR3 in amino acids: CASSLGGQGSMIETQYF. The CDR3 DNA reads as TGCGCCAGCAGCTTGGGGGGACAGGGTTCAATGATTGAGACCCAGTACTTC. This sequence joins TRBV5-1 and TRBJ2-5; 9 nucleotides match TRBD1. CDR3 length equals 17 residues. The V and J ends lost 0 bases and 5 bases, in that order; junction bases with no gene match: 11. Germline loops: CDR1 SGHRS, CDR2 YFSETQ.

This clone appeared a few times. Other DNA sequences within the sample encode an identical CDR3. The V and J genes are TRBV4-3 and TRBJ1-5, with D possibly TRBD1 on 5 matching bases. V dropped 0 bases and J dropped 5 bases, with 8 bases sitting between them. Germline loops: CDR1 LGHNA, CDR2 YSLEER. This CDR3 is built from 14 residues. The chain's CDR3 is CASSQDLGDQPQHF. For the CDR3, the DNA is TGCGCCAGCAGCCAAGATCTAGGGGATCAGCCCCAGCATTTT.

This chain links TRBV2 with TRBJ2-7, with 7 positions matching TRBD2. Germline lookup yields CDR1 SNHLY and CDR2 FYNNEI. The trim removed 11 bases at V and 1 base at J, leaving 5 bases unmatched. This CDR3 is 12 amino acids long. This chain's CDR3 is CACQGGSYEQYF. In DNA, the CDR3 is TGTGCCTGCCAGGGAGGGTCCTACGAGCAGTACTTC.

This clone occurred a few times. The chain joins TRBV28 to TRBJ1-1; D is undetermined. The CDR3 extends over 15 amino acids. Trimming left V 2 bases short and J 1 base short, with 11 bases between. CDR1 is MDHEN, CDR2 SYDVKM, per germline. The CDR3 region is CASSLGSLWNTEAFF. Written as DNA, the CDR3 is TGTGCCAGCAGTTTAGGAAGTTTATGGAACACTGAAGCTTTCTTT. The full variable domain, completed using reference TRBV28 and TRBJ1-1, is DVKVTQSSRYLVKRTGEKVFLECVQDMDHENMFWYRQDPGLGLRLIYFSYDVKMKEKGDIPEGYSVSREKKERFSLILESASTNQTSMYLCASSLGSLWNTEAFFGQGTRLTVV.

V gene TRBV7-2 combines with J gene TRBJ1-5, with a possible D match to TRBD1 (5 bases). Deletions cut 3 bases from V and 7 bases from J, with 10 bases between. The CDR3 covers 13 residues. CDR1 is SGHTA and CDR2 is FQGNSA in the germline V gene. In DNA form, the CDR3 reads TGTGCCAGCAGCTTGACAGAAGTCCAGCCCCAGCATTTT. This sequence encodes CASSLTEVQPQHF.

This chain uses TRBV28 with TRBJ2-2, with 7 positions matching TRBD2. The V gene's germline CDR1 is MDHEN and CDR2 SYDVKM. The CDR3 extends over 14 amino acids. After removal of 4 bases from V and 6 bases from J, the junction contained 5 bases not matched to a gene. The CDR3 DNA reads TGTGCCAGCAGTTATGCGGGAGAGCCCGGGGAGCTGTTTTTT. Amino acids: CASSYAGEPGELFF. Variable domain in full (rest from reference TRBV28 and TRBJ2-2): DVKVTQSSRYLVKRTGEKVFLECVQDMDHENMFWYRQDPGLGLRLIYFSYDVKMKEKGDIPEGYSVSREKKERFSLILESASTNQTSMYLCASSYAGEPGELFFGEGSRLTVL.

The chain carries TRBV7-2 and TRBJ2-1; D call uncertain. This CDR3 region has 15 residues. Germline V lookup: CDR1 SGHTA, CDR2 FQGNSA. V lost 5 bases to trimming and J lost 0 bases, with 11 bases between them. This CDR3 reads CASSVRWGSYNEQFF. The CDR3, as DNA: TGTGCCAGCAGCGTAAGGTGGGGCTCCTACAATGAGCAGTTCTTC. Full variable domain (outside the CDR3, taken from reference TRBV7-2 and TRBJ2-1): GAGVSQSPSNKVTEKGKDVELRCDPISGHTALYWYRQSLGQGLEFLIYFQGNSAPDKSGLPSDRFSAERTGGSVSTLTIQRTQQEDSAVYLCASSVRWGSYNEQFFGPGTRLTVL.

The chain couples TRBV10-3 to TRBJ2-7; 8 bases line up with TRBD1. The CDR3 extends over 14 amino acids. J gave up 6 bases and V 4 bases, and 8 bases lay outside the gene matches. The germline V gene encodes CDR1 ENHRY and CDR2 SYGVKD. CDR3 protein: CAISGPQGGLEQYF. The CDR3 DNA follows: TGTGCCATCAGTGGACCACAGGGGGGTCTCGAGCAGTACTTC.

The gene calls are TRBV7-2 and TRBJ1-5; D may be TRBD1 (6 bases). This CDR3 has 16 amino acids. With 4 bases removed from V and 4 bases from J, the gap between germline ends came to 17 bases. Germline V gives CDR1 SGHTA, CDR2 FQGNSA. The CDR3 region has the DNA TGTGCCAGCAGCTATGGGCCCGACAGGAAAAATCAGCCCCAGCATTTT. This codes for CASSYGPDRKNQPQHF.

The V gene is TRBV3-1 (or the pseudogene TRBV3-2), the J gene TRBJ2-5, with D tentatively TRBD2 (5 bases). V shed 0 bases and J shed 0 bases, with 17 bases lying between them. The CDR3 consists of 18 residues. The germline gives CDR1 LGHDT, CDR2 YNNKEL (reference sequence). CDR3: CASSQDGRRADYQETQYF. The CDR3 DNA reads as TGTGCCAGCAGCCAAGATGGCCGGCGGGCAGATTACCAAGAGACCCAGTACTTC.

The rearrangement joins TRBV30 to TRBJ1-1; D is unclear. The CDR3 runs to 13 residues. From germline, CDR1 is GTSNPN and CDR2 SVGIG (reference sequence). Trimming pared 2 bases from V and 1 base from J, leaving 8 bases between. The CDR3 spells CAWSQSGNTEAFF. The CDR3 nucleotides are TGTGCCTGGAGTCAGTCAGGGAACACTGAAGCTTTCTTT.

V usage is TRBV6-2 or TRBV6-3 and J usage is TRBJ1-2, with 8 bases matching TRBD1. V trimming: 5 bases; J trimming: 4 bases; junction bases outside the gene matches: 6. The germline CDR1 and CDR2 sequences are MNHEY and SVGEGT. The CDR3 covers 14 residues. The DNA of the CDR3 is TGTGCCAGCAGTCGCGACAGGGGCATCTATGGCTACACCTTC. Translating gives CASSRDRGIYGYTF.

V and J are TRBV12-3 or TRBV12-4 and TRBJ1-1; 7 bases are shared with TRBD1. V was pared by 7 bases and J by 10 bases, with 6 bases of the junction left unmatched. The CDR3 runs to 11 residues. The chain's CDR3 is CASTDREGAFF. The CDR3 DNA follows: TGTGCCAGCACCGACAGGGAGGGAGCTTTCTTT.

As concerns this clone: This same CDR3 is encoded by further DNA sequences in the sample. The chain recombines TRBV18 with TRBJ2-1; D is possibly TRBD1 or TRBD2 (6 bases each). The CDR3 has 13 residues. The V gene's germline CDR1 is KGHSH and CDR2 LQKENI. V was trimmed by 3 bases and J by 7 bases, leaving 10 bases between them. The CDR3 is CASSPLGGNEQFF. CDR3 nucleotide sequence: TGTGCCAGCTCACCCTTAGGGGGGAATGAGCAGTTCTTC.

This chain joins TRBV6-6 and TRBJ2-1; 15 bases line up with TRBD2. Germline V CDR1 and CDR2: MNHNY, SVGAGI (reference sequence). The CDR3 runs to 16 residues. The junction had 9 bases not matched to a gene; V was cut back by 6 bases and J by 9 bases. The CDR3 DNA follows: TGTGCCAGCAGCTCCCGGACTAGCGGGGGGGCGAGTGAGCAGTTCTTC. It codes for CASSSRTSGGASEQFF.

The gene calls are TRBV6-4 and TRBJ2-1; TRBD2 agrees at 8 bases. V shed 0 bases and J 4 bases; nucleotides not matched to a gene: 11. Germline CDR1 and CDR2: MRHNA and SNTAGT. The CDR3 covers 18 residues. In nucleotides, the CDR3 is TGTGCCAGCAGTGACTCGATAGGTAGCGGGAATTTTTACAATGAGCAGTTCTTC. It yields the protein CASSDSIGSGNFYNEQFF.

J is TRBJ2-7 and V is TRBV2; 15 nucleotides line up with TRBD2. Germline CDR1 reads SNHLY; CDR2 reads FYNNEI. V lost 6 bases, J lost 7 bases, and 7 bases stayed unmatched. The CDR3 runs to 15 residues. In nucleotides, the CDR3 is TGTGCCAGCAGCCCGGGACTAGCGGGAGGTGGAGAGCAGTACTTC. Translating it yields CASSPGLAGGGEQYF. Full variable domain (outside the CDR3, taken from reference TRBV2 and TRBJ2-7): EPEVTQTPSHQVTQMGQEVILRCVPISNHLYFYWYRQILGQKVEFLVSFYNNEISEKSEIFDDQFSVERPDGSNFTLKIRSTKLEDSAMYFCASSPGLAGGGEQYFGPGTRLTVT.

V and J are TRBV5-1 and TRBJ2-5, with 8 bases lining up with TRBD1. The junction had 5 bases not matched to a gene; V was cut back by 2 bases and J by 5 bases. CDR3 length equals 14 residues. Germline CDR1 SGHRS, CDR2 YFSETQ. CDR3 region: CASSFQGAGETQYF. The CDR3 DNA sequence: TGCGCCAGCAGCTTTCAGGGGGCGGGTGAGACCCAGTACTTC.